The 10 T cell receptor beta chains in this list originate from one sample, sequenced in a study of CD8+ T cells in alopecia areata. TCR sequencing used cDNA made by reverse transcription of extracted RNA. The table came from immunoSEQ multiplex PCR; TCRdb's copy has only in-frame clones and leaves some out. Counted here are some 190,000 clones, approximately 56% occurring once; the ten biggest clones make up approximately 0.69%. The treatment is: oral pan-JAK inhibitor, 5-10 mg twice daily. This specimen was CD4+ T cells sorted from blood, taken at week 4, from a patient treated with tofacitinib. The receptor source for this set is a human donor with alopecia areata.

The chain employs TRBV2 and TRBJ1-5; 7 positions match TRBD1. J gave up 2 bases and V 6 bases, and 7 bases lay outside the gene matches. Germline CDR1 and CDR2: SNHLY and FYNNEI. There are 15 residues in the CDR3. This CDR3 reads CASRARQGGNQPQHF. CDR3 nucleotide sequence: TGTGCCAGCAGGGCCCGACAGGGAGGCAATCAGCCCCAGCATTTT.

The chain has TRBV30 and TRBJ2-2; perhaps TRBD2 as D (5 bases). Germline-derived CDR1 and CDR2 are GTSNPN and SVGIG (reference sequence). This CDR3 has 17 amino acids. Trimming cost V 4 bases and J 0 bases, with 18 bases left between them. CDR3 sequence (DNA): TGTGCCTGGAATTTCGTGACTACCGATTCGAACACCGGGGAGCTGTTTTTT. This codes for CAWNFVTTDSNTGELFF.

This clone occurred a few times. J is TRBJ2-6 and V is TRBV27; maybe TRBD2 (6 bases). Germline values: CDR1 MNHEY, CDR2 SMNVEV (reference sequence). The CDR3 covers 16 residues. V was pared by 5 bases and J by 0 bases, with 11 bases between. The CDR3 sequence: CASSPTRRSGANVLTF. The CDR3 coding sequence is TGTGCCAGCAGTCCGACTAGGCGCTCTGGGGCCAACGTCCTGACTTTC.

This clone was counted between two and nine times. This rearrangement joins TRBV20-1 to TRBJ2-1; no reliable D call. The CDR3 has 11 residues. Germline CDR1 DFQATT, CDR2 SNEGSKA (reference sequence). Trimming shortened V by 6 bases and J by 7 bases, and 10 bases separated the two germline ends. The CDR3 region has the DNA TGCAGTGCAACGCTGGAGAATGAGCAGTTCTTC. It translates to CSATLENEQFF.

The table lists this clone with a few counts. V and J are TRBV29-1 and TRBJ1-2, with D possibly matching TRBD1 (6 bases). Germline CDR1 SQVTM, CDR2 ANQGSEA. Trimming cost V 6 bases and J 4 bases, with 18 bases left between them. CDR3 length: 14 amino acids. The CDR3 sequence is CSVKTGSELYGYTF. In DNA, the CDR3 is TGCAGCGTCAAGACAGGCAGCGAACTCTATGGCTACACCTTC.

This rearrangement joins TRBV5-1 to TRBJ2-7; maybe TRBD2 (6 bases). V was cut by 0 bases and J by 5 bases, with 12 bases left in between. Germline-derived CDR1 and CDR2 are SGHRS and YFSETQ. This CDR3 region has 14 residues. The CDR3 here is CASSLVGGSDEQYF. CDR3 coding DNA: TGCGCCAGCAGCTTGGTGGGGGGTAGCGACGAGCAGTACTTC.

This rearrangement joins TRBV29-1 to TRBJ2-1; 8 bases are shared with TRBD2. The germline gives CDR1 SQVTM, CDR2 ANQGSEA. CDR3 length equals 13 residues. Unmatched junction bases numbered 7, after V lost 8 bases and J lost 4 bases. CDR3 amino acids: CSYTSGRYNEQFF. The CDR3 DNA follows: TGCAGCTATACTAGCGGACGGTACAATGAGCAGTTCTTC.

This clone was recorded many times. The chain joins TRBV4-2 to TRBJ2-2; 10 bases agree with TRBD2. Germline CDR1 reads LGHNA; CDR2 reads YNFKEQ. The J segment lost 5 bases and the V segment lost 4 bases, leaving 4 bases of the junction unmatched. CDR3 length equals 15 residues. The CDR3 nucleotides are TGTGCCAGCAGCCGACAGCGGGAGGGGACCGGGGAGCTGTTTTTT. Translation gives CASSRQREGTGELFF.

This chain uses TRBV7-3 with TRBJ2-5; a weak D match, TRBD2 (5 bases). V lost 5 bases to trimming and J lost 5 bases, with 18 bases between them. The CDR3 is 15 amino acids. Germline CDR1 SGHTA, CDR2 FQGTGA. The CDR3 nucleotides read TGTGCCAGCAGCCGCGTTGGTGGGGAGTATGAGACCCAGTACTTC. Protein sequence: CASSRVGGEYETQYF.

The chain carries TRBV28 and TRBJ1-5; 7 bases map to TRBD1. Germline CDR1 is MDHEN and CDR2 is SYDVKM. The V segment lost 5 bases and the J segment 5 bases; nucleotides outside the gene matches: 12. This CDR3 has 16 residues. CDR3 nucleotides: TGTGCCAGCAGTACCATTGGGGACAGTTATTATCAGCCCCAGCATTTT. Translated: CASSTIGDSYYQPQHF.